Listed below are T cell receptor beta chains from one sample, sequenced in a study of blood T cells in healthy people across ages. MiXCR, applied by TCRdb to the 5' RACE reads, yields one record per CDR3 protein. The sample has some 860,000 distinct CDR3 sequences, 56% seen once; the top ten hold 25% to 30%. Sequencing was performed on blood. Receptors originate from a man aged 35 to 55 in good health. Each CDR3 is given with its conserved first and last residue. Each record gives: clone size, J gene, D gene, V gene, CDR3 length, CDR3 protein, CDR3 DNA. The D gene is left open where the match is weak. Size is stated for part of the rows, as once, few or many counts, or as a class when the clone is expanded.

clone size: -
J gene: TRBJ2-3
D gene: -
V gene: TRBV7-2
CDR3 length: 12
CDR3 protein: CASSLISDTQYF
CDR3 DNA: TGTGCCAGCAGCTTAATATCAGATACGCAGTATTTT

clone size: once
J gene: TRBJ1-4
D gene: TRBD1
V gene: TRBV6-5
CDR3 length: 17
CDR3 protein: CASSYRNRGPTNEKLFF
CDR3 DNA: TGTGCCAGCAGTTATCGGAACAGGGGACCGACTAATGAAAAACTGTTTTTT

clone size: -
J gene: TRBJ2-1
D gene: TRBD2
V gene: TRBV15
CDR3 length: 13
CDR3 protein: CATGSSGGDEQFF
CDR3 DNA: TGTGCCACGGGCTCTAGCGGGGGGGATGAGCAGTTCTTC

clone size: -
J gene: TRBJ2-6
D gene: -
V gene: TRBV12-3/TRBV12-4
CDR3 length: 16
CDR3 protein: CASSPSLHLWANVLTF
CDR3 DNA: TGTGCCAGCAGCCCCTCTTTGCATCTCTGGGCCAACGTCCTGACTTTC

clone size: -
J gene: TRBJ2-4
D gene: TRBD1
V gene: TRBV6-5
CDR3 length: 14
CDR3 protein: CASSLGQGRDIQYF
CDR3 DNA: TGTGCCAGCAGCTTGGGACAGGGGAGGGACATTCAGTACTTC

clone size: -
J gene: TRBJ2-5
D gene: -
V gene: TRBV2
CDR3 length: 14
CDR3 protein: CASSMPTSFETQYF
CDR3 DNA: TGTGCCAGCAGTATGCCGACTAGTTTCGAGACCCAGTACTTC

clone size: -
J gene: TRBJ1-5
D gene: -
V gene: TRBV27
CDR3 length: 13
CDR3 protein: CASSGYGDQPQHF
CDR3 DNA: TGTGCCAGCAGCGGGTACGGAGATCAGCCCCAGCATTTT

clone size: -
J gene: TRBJ1-2
D gene: -
V gene: TRBV20-1
CDR3 length: 14
CDR3 protein: CSARDVESRGGYTF
CDR3 DNA: TGCAGTGCTAGAGATGTGGAATCTAGAGGGGGCTACACCTTC

clone size: -
J gene: TRBJ2-7
D gene: -
V gene: TRBV5-6
CDR3 length: 13
CDR3 protein: CASSSVWSYEQYF
CDR3 DNA: TGTGCCAGCAGCTCCGTTTGGTCCTACGAGCAGTACTTC

clone size: -
J gene: TRBJ2-1
D gene: TRBD2
V gene: TRBV20-1
CDR3 length: 15
CDR3 protein: CSAPAAGANYNEQFF
CDR3 DNA: TGCAGTGCCCCCGCAGCGGGAGCCAACTACAATGAGCAGTTCTTC

clone size: -
J gene: TRBJ1-1
D gene: -
V gene: TRBV29-1
CDR3 length: 13
CDR3 protein: CSVVGTENTEAFF
CDR3 DNA: TGCAGCGTTGTCGGGACTGAGAACACTGAAGCTTTCTTT

clone size: -
J gene: TRBJ2-2
D gene: TRBD2
V gene: TRBV4-2
CDR3 length: 15
CDR3 protein: CASSPLAGNTGELFF
CDR3 DNA: TGTGCCAGCAGCCCCCTAGCGGGGAACACCGGGGAGCTGTTTTTT

clone size: -
J gene: TRBJ1-5
D gene: -
V gene: TRBV4-3
CDR3 length: 15
CDR3 protein: CASSQVLGVGQPQHF
CDR3 DNA: TGCGCCAGCAGCCAAGTCCTGGGAGTTGGTCAGCCCCAGCATTTT

clone size: -
J gene: TRBJ1-5
D gene: -
V gene: TRBV20-1
CDR3 length: 12
CDR3 protein: CSAGSSNQPQHF
CDR3 DNA: TGCAGTGCGGGCTCTAGCAATCAGCCCCAGCATTTT

clone size: -
J gene: TRBJ2-1
D gene: TRBD2
V gene: TRBV11-1
CDR3 length: 15
CDR3 protein: CASSVLAGGYNEQFF
CDR3 DNA: TGTGCCAGCAGCGTCCTAGCGGGAGGATACAATGAGCAGTTCTTC

clone size: -
J gene: TRBJ2-3
D gene: TRBD1
V gene: TRBV27
CDR3 length: 15
CDR3 protein: CASTNWVRGQDTQYF
CDR3 DNA: TGTGCCAGCACCAACTGGGTCAGGGGGCAAGATACGCAGTATTTT

clone size: many
J gene: TRBJ2-5
D gene: TRBD1
V gene: TRBV14
CDR3 length: 21
CDR3 protein: CASSRYTGQGAFGKLKETQYF
CDR3 DNA: TGTGCCAGCAGCCGCTACACGGGACAGGGGGCGTTCGGCAAACTTAAAGAGACCCAGTACTTC

clone size: -
J gene: TRBJ2-1
D gene: -
V gene: TRBV2
CDR3 length: 14
CDR3 protein: CASRGWGSYNEQFF
CDR3 DNA: TGTGCCAGCCGGGGATGGGGCTCCTACAATGAGCAGTTCTTC

clone size: few
J gene: TRBJ2-1
D gene: TRBD1
V gene: TRBV5-1
CDR3 length: 15
CDR3 protein: CASSLGGQGYNEQFF
CDR3 DNA: TGCGCCAGCAGCTTGGGGGGACAGGGCTACAATGAGCAGTTCTTC

clone size: -
J gene: TRBJ2-1
D gene: TRBD1
V gene: TRBV15
CDR3 length: 17
CDR3 protein: CATSRVSGTGAYNEQFF
CDR3 DNA: TGTGCCACCAGCAGAGTATCCGGGACAGGGGCCTACAATGAGCAGTTCTTC

clone size: -
J gene: TRBJ1-4
D gene: TRBD1
V gene: TRBV29-1
CDR3 length: 15
CDR3 protein: CSARRYRDRREKLFF
CDR3 DNA: TGCAGTGCTAGACGATACCGGGACAGGCGGGAAAAACTGTTTTTT

clone size: once
J gene: TRBJ1-2
D gene: -
V gene: TRBV25-1
CDR3 length: 15
CDR3 protein: CAGSDGPRPWHGYTF
CDR3 DNA: TGTGCCGGCAGTGACGGACCGCGGCCCTGGCATGGCTACACCTTC

clone size: few
J gene: TRBJ2-3
D gene: TRBD1
V gene: TRBV5-1
CDR3 length: 16
CDR3 protein: CASSLMGQGPTDTQYF
CDR3 DNA: TGCGCCAGCAGCTTGATGGGACAGGGACCCACAGATACGCAGTATTTT

clone size: few
J gene: TRBJ1-5
D gene: -
V gene: TRBV27
CDR3 length: 14
CDR3 protein: CASSSPMSNQPQHF
CDR3 DNA: TGTGCCAGCAGTTCCCCTATGAGCAATCAGCCCCAGCATTTT

clone size: few
J gene: TRBJ2-7
D gene: -
V gene: TRBV7-2
CDR3 length: 14
CDR3 protein: CASSNMGAAYEQYF
CDR3 DNA: TGTGCCAGCAGCAACATGGGGGCGGCCTACGAGCAGTACTTC

clone size: few
J gene: TRBJ2-5
D gene: TRBD2
V gene: TRBV7-8
CDR3 length: 16
CDR3 protein: CASSLVTRGEKETQYF
CDR3 DNA: TGTGCCAGCAGCTTAGTTACGCGGGGGGAAAAAGAGACCCAGTACTTC

clone size: few
J gene: TRBJ2-7
D gene: TRBD2
V gene: TRBV4-2
CDR3 length: 15
CDR3 protein: CASSHTSGSIYEQYF
CDR3 DNA: TGTGCCAGCAGCCATACGAGCGGGAGTATTTACGAGCAGTACTTC

clone size: -
J gene: TRBJ1-2
D gene: TRBD1
V gene: TRBV27
CDR3 length: 16
CDR3 protein: CASSLLRDRGNYGYTF
CDR3 DNA: TGTGCCAGCAGTTTACTCCGCGACAGGGGAAACTATGGCTACACCTTC

clone size: few
J gene: TRBJ1-4
D gene: -
V gene: TRBV7-9
CDR3 length: 12
CDR3 protein: CASRDEEEKLFF
CDR3 DNA: TGTGCCAGCAGGGATGAGGAGGAAAAACTGTTTTTT

clone size: -
J gene: TRBJ2-7
D gene: TRBD2
V gene: TRBV4-1
CDR3 length: 15
CDR3 protein: CASSRDSGRNYEQYF
CDR3 DNA: TGCGCCAGCAGCCGAGATAGCGGGAGGAACTACGAGCAGTACTTC

clone size: -
J gene: TRBJ2-5
D gene: TRBD2
V gene: TRBV27
CDR3 length: 16
CDR3 protein: CASSLASGEYQETQYF
CDR3 DNA: TGTGCCAGCAGTTTAGCTAGCGGGGAATACCAAGAGACCCAGTACTTC

clone size: few
J gene: TRBJ1-2
D gene: TRBD1
V gene: TRBV20-1
CDR3 length: 13
CDR3 protein: CSATDRGDYGYTF
CDR3 DNA: TGCAGTGCCACGGACAGGGGTGACTATGGCTACACCTTC

clone size: -
J gene: TRBJ2-5
D gene: TRBD2
V gene: TRBV20-1
CDR3 length: 17
CDR3 protein: CSARLAGGPRLQETQYF
CDR3 DNA: TGCAGTGCTAGACTAGCGGGGGGGCCCCGGCTCCAAGAGACCCAGTACTTC

clone size: -
J gene: TRBJ2-3
D gene: -
V gene: TRBV7-2
CDR3 length: 14
CDR3 protein: CASSPVDIGNTQYF
CDR3 DNA: TGTGCCAGCAGCCCCGTGGACATAGGAAATACGCAGTATTTT

clone size: -
J gene: TRBJ2-7
D gene: -
V gene: TRBV10-3
CDR3 length: 12
CDR3 protein: CAISDFQEIQYF
CDR3 DNA: TGTGCCATCAGTGACTTCCAAGAGATCCAGTACTTC

clone size: -
J gene: TRBJ2-1
D gene: -
V gene: TRBV20-1
CDR3 length: 17
CDR3 protein: CSARDKKLTFAYNEQFF
CDR3 DNA: TGCAGTGCTAGAGATAAGAAGTTGACTTTCGCCTACAATGAGCAGTTCTTC

clone size: few
J gene: TRBJ1-2
D gene: -
V gene: TRBV14
CDR3 length: 13
CDR3 protein: CASSSRHNYGYTF
CDR3 DNA: TGTGCCAGCAGCTCACGTCATAACTATGGCTACACCTTC

clone size: -
J gene: TRBJ2-5
D gene: -
V gene: TRBV12-3/TRBV12-4
CDR3 length: 13
CDR3 protein: CASSPSWGDEQYF
CDR3 DNA: TGTGCCAGCAGTCCCTCTTGGGGGGATGAGCAGTACTTC

clone size: few
J gene: TRBJ2-7
D gene: TRBD2
V gene: TRBV27
CDR3 length: 14
CDR3 protein: CASRPSPGGNEQYF
CDR3 DNA: TGTGCCAGCAGACCGTCCCCGGGGGGAAACGAGCAGTACTTC

clone size: few
J gene: TRBJ2-3
D gene: -
V gene: TRBV20-1
CDR3 length: 13
CDR3 protein: CSARDSEDGGRYF
CDR3 DNA: TGCAGTGCTAGAGATTCCGAGGACGGCGGGCGGTATTTT

clone size: many
J gene: TRBJ2-7
D gene: -
V gene: TRBV12-3/TRBV12-4
CDR3 length: 13
CDR3 protein: CASSFGPTYEQYF
CDR3 DNA: TGTGCCAGCAGTTTTGGGCCAACCTACGAGCAGTACTTC

clone size: -
J gene: TRBJ2-3
D gene: TRBD2
V gene: TRBV27
CDR3 length: 17
CDR3 protein: CASSLSRRDYNTDTQYF
CDR3 DNA: TGTGCCAGCAGTTTATCGAGACGGGACTATAACACAGATACGCAGTATTTT

clone size: -
J gene: TRBJ1-1
D gene: -
V gene: TRBV14
CDR3 length: 15
CDR3 protein: CTGSQMDSLNTEAFF
CDR3 DNA: TGTACCGGCAGCCAAATGGACAGCTTGAACACTGAAGCTTTCTTT

clone size: once
J gene: TRBJ2-3
D gene: -
V gene: TRBV10-3
CDR3 length: 16
CDR3 protein: CAIKSSIGAGTDTQYF
CDR3 DNA: TGTGCCATCAAGTCCTCAATCGGGGCTGGAACAGATACGCAGTATTTT

clone size: -
J gene: TRBJ2-1
D gene: TRBD2
V gene: TRBV29-1
CDR3 length: 14
CDR3 protein: CSVVQLAAYNEQFF
CDR3 DNA: TGCAGCGTTGTACAGCTAGCGGCCTACAATGAGCAGTTCTTC

clone size: -
J gene: TRBJ2-1
D gene: TRBD2
V gene: TRBV7-3
CDR3 length: 15
CDR3 protein: CASSISGGNNNEQFF
CDR3 DNA: TGTGCCAGCAGCATAAGCGGGGGGAATAACAATGAGCAGTTCTTC

clone size: -
J gene: TRBJ2-5
D gene: -
V gene: TRBV10-3
CDR3 length: 16
CDR3 protein: CAISVAPDASQETQYF
CDR3 DNA: TGTGCCATCAGTGTGGCCCCGGACGCGTCCCAAGAGACCCAGTACTTC

clone size: -
J gene: TRBJ2-2
D gene: -
V gene: TRBV24-1
CDR3 length: 14
CDR3 protein: CAIGVADNTGELFF
CDR3 DNA: TGTGCCATCGGAGTGGCAGATAACACCGGGGAGCTGTTTTTT

clone size: -
J gene: TRBJ2-5
D gene: -
V gene: TRBV10-1
CDR3 length: 17
CDR3 protein: CASGSDRFRNGDNEQYF
CDR3 DNA: TGCGCCAGCGGATCAGACAGATTTAGAAACGGGGACAATGAGCAGTACTTC

clone size: -
J gene: TRBJ1-2
D gene: -
V gene: TRBV12-3/TRBV12-4
CDR3 length: 12
CDR3 protein: CASSILTRGYTF
CDR3 DNA: TGTGCCAGCAGCATTTTAACGCGCGGCTACACCTTC

clone size: -
J gene: TRBJ2-7
D gene: -
V gene: TRBV20-1
CDR3 length: 12
CDR3 protein: CSVSQRAYEQYF
CDR3 DNA: TGCAGTGTTAGTCAGCGGGCGTACGAGCAGTACTTC

clone size: few
J gene: TRBJ2-6
D gene: -
V gene: TRBV7-2
CDR3 length: 18
CDR3 protein: CASSLRGSALSGANVLTF
CDR3 DNA: TGTGCCAGCAGCTTAAGGGGGTCGGCCTTATCTGGGGCCAACGTCCTGACTTTC

clone size: -
J gene: TRBJ2-1
D gene: -
V gene: TRBV20-1
CDR3 length: 16
CDR3 protein: CSAGGGGSLSYNEQFF
CDR3 DNA: TGCAGTGCAGGAGGAGGCGGAAGCCTCTCCTACAATGAGCAGTTCTTC

clone size: few
J gene: TRBJ1-2
D gene: TRBD1
V gene: TRBV29-1
CDR3 length: 14
CDR3 protein: CSARPTGANYGYTF
CDR3 DNA: TGCAGCGCCCGGCCGACAGGGGCTAACTATGGCTACACCTTC

clone size: few
J gene: TRBJ2-3
D gene: -
V gene: TRBV27
CDR3 length: 14
CDR3 protein: CASSFWGSTDTQYF
CDR3 DNA: TGTGCCAGCAGTTTCTGGGGTAGCACAGATACGCAGTATTTT

clone size: -
J gene: TRBJ2-7
D gene: TRBD2
V gene: TRBV12-3/TRBV12-4
CDR3 length: 17
CDR3 protein: CASSYTLAGGRYNEQYF
CDR3 DNA: TGTGCCAGCAGTTACACACTAGCGGGGGGGAGATACAATGAGCAGTACTTC

clone size: -
J gene: TRBJ2-5
D gene: TRBD2
V gene: TRBV6-2/TRBV6-3
CDR3 length: 15
CDR3 protein: CASRPSLAGGETQYF
CDR3 DNA: TGTGCCAGCAGACCCTCCCTAGCGGGAGGAGAGACCCAGTACTTC

clone size: -
J gene: TRBJ2-5
D gene: -
V gene: TRBV27
CDR3 length: 15
CDR3 protein: CASSGSSYRQETQYF
CDR3 DNA: TGTGCCAGCAGCGGATCTAGCTACCGTCAAGAGACCCAGTACTTC

clone size: -
J gene: TRBJ1-2
D gene: -
V gene: TRBV28
CDR3 length: 16
CDR3 protein: CASIHPSDGKWNGYTF
CDR3 DNA: TGTGCCAGCATCCACCCCAGCGACGGGAAATGGAACGGCTACACCTTC

clone size: -
J gene: TRBJ2-3
D gene: TRBD2
V gene: TRBV6-1
CDR3 length: 19
CDR3 protein: CASSDHRLADALWHNTQYF
CDR3 DNA: TGTGCCAGCAGTGATCATAGACTAGCGGATGCTTTATGGCACAATACGCAGTATTTT